This TCR beta chain comes out of a study of blood T cell repertoires in COVID-19. Study as a whole: Samples taken during acute and convalescent COVID-19 were collected in the United States, Italy and Spain. Sources were T cells, B-cell-depleted T cells, or PBMCs; the material itself was cDNA or gDNA.

As processed by the authors: Nucleated cell number was recorded as an estimate derived from reference gene primer amplification. The data were produced by immunoSEQ multiplex PCR, yet TCRdb's version contains in-frame clones alone and is incomplete. The V and J calls and clone size are taken from that table; D and trimming were inferred from the DNA. The sample yields tens of thousands of clones, 60% to 85% seen once. Germline-derived CDR1 and CDR2 are LNHDA and SQIVND (reference sequence). Trimming stripped 2 bases from V and 8 bases from J, with 15 bases between. This CDR3 spans 15 amino acids. Specimen: peripheral blood. The gene calls are TRBV19 and TRBJ1-4; D might be TRBD1 (6 bases). The receptor was isolated from a human donor in a cohort sampled during active COVID-19. The DNA of the CDR3 is TGTGCCAGTAGTATACGGTCAGGGGATTCAGAAAAACTGTTTTTT. Its protein product is CASSIRSGDSEKLFF.